This TCR beta chain was observed in a study of tumor-infiltrating lymphocytes in oesophageal squamous cell carcinoma. TCRdb processed the PCR reads anew with MiXCR; each CDR3 protein has one entry. The sample yields 23,000 or so distinct CDR3 sequences, around two fifths seen once. The CDR3 has 14 residues. V dropped 5 bases and J dropped 6; count of bases not matched to a gene: 5. CDR1 and CDR2 (germline): SGHTA, FQGTGA. The sequenced material came from esophageal tumor tissue. The sequence derives from a male donor with esophageal squamous cell carcinoma. The J gene is TRBJ2-3, the V gene TRBV7-3; TRBD2 agrees at 10 bases. The CDR3 nucleotides read TGTGCCAGCAGCCATCCGGGACTAGCGGATACGCAGTATTTT. It specifies CASSHPGLADTQYF. The full variable domain, rest sourced from reference TRBV7-3 and TRBJ2-3, is GAGVSQTPSNKVTEKGKYVELRCDPISGHTALYWYRQSLGQGPEFLIYFQGTGAADDSGLPNDRFFAVRPEGSVSTLKIQRTERGDSAVYLCASSHPGLADTQYFGPGTRLTVL.